The entry below describes one TCR beta chain. This entry comes from a study of T cells in Graves' hyperthyroidism and ophthalmopathy. This CDR3 region has 14 residues. The ends were cut back, 5 bases at V and 0 bases at J, with 10 bases in the middle. Germline-derived CDR1 and CDR2 are MNHEY and SMNVEV (reference sequence). RNA transcripts provided the source from which TCR beta CDR3 regions were amplified. HTBI primers were the set used in a first-round RT-PCR of the TCR CDR3. TCRdb processed the multiplex PCR reads anew with MiXCR; each CDR3 protein has one entry. The data hold some 490,000 distinct CDR3 sequences, with about 16% observed a single time. Reasons for excluding patients were uncontrolled infection, other autoimmune disease, pregnancy or lactation. Diagnostic assessment was based on clinical symptoms, serum thyroxine and TRAb, thyroid ultrasound and orbital computed tomography. The PBMCs had their origin in roughly 10 ml of fresh peripheral blood.

The sample comprised blood. This receptor was taken from a woman in her thirties with Graves' ophthalmopathy. V gene TRBV27 combines with J gene TRBJ1-2; D gene uncertain. CDR3 region: CASSRRTANYGYTF. Here the CDR3 DNA reads TGTGCCAGCAGTAGACGGACGGCTAACTATGGCTACACCTTC.